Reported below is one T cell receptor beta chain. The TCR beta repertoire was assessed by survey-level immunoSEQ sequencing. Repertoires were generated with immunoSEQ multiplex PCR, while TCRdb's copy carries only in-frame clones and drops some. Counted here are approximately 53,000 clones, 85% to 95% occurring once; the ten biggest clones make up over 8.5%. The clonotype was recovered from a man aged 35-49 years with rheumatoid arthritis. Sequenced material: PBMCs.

The CDR3 DNA is TGTGCCAGCAGCAACAGACAGGGGGCGAAAACTGAAGCTTTCTTT. Its protein product is CASSNRQGAKTEAFF. The chain links TRBV7-3 to TRBJ1-1; 10 bases map to TRBD1. V was clipped by 5 bases and J by 5 bases; unmatched bases: 8. Germline V gene data show CDR1 as SGHTA and CDR2 as FQGTGA. The CDR3 has 15 residues.